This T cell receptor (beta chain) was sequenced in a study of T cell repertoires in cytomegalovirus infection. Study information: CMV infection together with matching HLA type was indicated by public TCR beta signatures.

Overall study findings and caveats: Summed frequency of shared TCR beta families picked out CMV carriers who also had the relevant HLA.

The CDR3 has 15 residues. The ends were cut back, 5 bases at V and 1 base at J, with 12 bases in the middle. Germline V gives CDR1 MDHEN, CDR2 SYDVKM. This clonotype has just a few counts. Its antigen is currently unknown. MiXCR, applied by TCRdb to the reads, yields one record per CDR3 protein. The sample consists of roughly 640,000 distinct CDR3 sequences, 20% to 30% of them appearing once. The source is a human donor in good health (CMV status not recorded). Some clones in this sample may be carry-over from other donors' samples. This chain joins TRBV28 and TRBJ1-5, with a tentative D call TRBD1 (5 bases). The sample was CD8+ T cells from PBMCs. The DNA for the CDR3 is TGTGCCAGCAGTCAACTGGCAGGGAGCAATCAGCCCCAGCATTTT. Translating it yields CASSQLAGSNQPQHF. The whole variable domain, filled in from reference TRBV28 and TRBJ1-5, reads DVKVTQSSRYLVKRTGEKVFLECVQDMDHENMFWYRQDPGLGLRLIYFSYDVKMKEKGDIPEGYSVSREKKERFSLILESASTNQTSMYLCASSQLAGSNQPQHFGDGTRLSIL.